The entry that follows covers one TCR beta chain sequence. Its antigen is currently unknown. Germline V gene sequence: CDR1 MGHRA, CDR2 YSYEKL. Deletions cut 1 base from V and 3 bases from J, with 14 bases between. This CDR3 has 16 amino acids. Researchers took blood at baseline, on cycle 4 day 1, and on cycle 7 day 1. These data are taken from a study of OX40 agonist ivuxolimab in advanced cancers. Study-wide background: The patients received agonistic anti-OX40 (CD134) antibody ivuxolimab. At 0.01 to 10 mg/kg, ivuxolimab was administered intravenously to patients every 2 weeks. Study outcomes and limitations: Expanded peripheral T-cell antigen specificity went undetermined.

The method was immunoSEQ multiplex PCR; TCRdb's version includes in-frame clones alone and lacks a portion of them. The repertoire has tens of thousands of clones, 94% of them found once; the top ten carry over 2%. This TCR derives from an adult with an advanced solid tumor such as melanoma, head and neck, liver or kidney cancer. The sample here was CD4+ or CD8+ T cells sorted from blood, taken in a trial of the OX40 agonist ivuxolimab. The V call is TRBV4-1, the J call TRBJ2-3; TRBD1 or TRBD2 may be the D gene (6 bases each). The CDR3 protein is CASSQVPTRGTDTQYF. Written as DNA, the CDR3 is TGCGCCAGCAGCCAAGTCCCGACTAGGGGGACAGATACGCAGTATTTT.